What follows is one T cell receptor (beta chain) and its context. Its specificity is unknown. The data were obtained in a study of cytomegalovirus exposure and HLA in healthy donors. General study points: Later analysis identified a missense DCLRE1C variant that was linked to TCR beta V- and J-gene trimming. The authors later found TCR association rates varying by HLA locus, with DRB1 most and HLA-C fewest. Cytomegalovirus status was reportedly diagnosed by the classifier with high sensitivity and specificity.

The CDR3 has 13 amino acids. CDR1 is MNHEY and CDR2 is SVGAGI in the germline V gene. Trimming removed 6 bases from V and 5 bases from J, with 13 bases in between. Primers for the PCR totalled 60 Vbeta and 13 Jbeta. The data were produced by immunoSEQ multiplex PCR, yet TCRdb's version contains in-frame clones alone and is incomplete. Its clone listing holds 100,000 to 150,000 clones. Sequenced: PBMCs. J is TRBJ1-1 and V is TRBV6-5, with D possibly TRBD1 on 6 matching bases. The origin of this receptor is a man aged 25 to 45 in good health and CMV-seronegative. The CDR3 loop reads CASRTQGSTEAFF. CDR3 sequence (DNA): TGTGCCAGCAGAACCCAGGGGAGTACTGAAGCTTTCTTT.